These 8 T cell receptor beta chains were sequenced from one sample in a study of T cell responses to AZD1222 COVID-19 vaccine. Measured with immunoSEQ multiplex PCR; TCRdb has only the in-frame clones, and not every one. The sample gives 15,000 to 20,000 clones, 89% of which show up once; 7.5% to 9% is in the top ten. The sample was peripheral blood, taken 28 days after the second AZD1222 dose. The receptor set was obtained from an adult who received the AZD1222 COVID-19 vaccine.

CDR3 sequence (DNA): TGTGCCAGCAGCTTAGACACCCTCTACGAGCAGTACTTC. It encodes CASSLDTLYEQYF. The rearrangement uses TRBV11-2 and TRBJ2-7; D uncertain. Per the germline V gene, CDR1 is SGHAT and CDR2 is FQNNGV. CDR3 size: 13 residues. The V end was cut by 0 bases, the J end by 3 bases, with 6 bases between.

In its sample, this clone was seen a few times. CDR3 region: CASSSLRVAKNIQYF. The CDR3, as DNA: TGTGCCAGCAGCTCTCTACGTGTAGCCAAAAACATTCAGTACTTC. The V gene is TRBV11-2, the J gene TRBJ2-4; no clear D gene. Germline values: CDR1 SGHAT, CDR2 FQNNGV. With 4 bases removed from V and 0 bases from J, the gap between germline ends came to 10 bases. CDR3 length equals 15 residues. The full variable domain, in which reference TRBV11-2 and TRBJ2-4 provide the parts outside the CDR3, is EAGVAQSPRYKIIEKRQSVAFWCNPISGHATLYWYQQILGQGPKLLIQFQNNGVVDDSQLPKDRFSAERLKGVDSTLKIQPAKLEDSAVYLCASSSLRVAKNIQYFGAGTRLSVL.

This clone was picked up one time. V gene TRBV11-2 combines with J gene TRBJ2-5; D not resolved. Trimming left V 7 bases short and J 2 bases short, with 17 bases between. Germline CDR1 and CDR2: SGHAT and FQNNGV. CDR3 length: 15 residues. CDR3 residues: CASTPNPGTQETQYF. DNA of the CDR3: TGTGCCAGCACCCCCAACCCTGGCACACAAGAGACCCAGTACTTC.

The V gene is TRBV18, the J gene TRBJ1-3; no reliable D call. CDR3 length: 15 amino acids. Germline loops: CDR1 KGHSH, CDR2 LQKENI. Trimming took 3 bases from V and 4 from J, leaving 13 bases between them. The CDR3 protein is CASSPEPKGGNTIYF. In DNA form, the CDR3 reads TGTGCCAGCTCACCGGAGCCCAAAGGGGGAAACACCATATATTTT. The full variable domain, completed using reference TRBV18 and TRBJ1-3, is NAGVMQNPRHLVRRRGQEARLRCSPMKGHSHVYWYRQLPEEGLKFMVYLQKENIIDESGMPKERFSAEFPKEGPSILRIQQVVRGDSAAYFCASSPEPKGGNTIYFGEGSWLTVV.

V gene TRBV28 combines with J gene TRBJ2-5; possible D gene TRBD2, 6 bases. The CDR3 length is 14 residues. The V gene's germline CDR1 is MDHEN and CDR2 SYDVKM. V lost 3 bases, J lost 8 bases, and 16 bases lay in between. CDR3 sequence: CASSFPYGEATQYF. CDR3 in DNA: TGTGCCAGCAGTTTCCCCTACGGGGAGGCAACCCAGTACTTC.

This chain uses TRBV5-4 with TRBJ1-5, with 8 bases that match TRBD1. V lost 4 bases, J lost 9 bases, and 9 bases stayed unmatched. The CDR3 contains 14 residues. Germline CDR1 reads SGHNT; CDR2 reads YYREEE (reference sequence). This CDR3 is CASSPIRGQSPQHF. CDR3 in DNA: TGTGCCAGCAGCCCCATCAGGGGGCAGTCGCCCCAGCATTTT. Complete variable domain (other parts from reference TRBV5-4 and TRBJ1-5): ETGVTQSPTHLIKTRGQQVTLRCSSQSGHNTVSWYQQALGQGPQFIFQYYREEENGRGNFPPRFSGLQFPNYSSELNVNALELDDSALYLCASSPIRGQSPQHFGDGTRLSIL.

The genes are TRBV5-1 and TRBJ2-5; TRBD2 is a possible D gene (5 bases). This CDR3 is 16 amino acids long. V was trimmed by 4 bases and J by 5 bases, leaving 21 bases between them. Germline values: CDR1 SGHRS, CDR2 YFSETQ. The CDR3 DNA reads TGCGCCAGCAGCCCCTTTTTGACTACAGACCTTGAGACCCAGTACTTC. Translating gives CASSPFLTTDLETQYF.

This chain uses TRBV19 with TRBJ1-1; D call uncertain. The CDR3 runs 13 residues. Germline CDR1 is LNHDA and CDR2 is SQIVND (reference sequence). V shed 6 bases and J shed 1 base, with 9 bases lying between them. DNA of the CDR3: TGTGCCAGTAGCCCGCTACGGAACACTGAAGCTTTCTTT. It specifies CASSPLRNTEAFF.